The clone carrying this T cell receptor (beta chain) was picked up one time. CDR1 and CDR2 from the germline V gene are MNHEY and SMNVEV (reference sequence). The CDR3 length is 16 residues. The ends lost 0 bases at V and 7 bases at J; junction bases unmatched: 6. The data originate from a study of shared clonotypes between healthy human individuals. Sequenced by immunoSEQ multiplex PCR; TCRdb stores in-frame clones only, minus some. The sample shows about 110,000 clones, around 65% of them seen only once. The receptor comes from a woman younger than 45 in good health. The chain has TRBV27 and TRBJ2-7; 13 bases are a match to TRBD2. The sequencing sample was made of memory CD8+ T cells sorted from blood. Subset noted: CD45RO+ cells pooled with CCR7-negative TemRA cells. In DNA, the CDR3 is TGTGCCAGCAGTTTATCGGCAGGACTAGCGGGAGATGAGCAGTACTTC. Translating it yields CASSLSAGLAGDEQYF.